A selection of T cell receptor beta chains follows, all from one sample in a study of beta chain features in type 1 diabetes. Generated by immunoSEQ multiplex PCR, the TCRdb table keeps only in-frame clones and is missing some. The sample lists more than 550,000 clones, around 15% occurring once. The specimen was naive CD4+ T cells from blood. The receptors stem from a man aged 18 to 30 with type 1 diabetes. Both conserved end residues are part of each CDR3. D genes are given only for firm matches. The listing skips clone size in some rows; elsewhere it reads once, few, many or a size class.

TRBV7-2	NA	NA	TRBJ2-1	TGTGCCAGCAGCAAGGGCAGCTCCTACAATGAGCAGTTCTTC	CASSKGSSYNEQFF
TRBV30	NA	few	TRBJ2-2	TGTGCCTGGAGGAACACAGGGCTTCATGTCGGGGAGCTGTTTTTT	CAWRNTGLHVGELFF
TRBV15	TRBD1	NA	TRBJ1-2	TGTGCCACCAGCAGAGATGGACAGGGCTATGGCTACACCTTC	CATSRDGQGYGYTF
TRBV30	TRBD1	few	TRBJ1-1	TGTGCCTGGCTTGTGACAGGGGGCTTTGAAGCTTTCTTT	CAWLVTGGFEAFF
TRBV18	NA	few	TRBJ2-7	TGTGCCAGCTCCCTATCAGGGGCCCCCTACGAGCAGTACTTC	CASSLSGAPYEQYF
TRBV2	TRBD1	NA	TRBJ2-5	TGTGCCAGCAGCCCCGGGACAGGGGAGACCCAGTACTTC	CASSPGTGETQYF
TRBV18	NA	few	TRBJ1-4	TGTGCCAGCTCACTGGTGGGGACGGCTAATGAAAAACTGTTTTTT	CASSLVGTANEKLFF
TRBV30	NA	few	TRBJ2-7	TGTGCCTGGAGCCCCGACGAGCAGTACTTC	CAWSPDEQYF
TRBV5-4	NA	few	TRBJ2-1	TGTGCCAGCAGCTTTGGGGGAGTTGAGCAGTTCTTC	CASSFGGVEQFF
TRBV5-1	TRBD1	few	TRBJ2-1	TGCGCCAGCAGCTTTGGACAGGGGGCGCATGAGCAGTTCTTC	CASSFGQGAHEQFF
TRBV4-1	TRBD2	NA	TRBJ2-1	TGCGCCAGCAGCCAGGACAGCGGGAGGGCTGACTCCTACAATGAGCAGTTCTTC	CASSQDSGRADSYNEQFF
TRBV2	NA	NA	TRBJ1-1	TGTGCCAGCAGTGTGGAGGAGGGAGGAACTGAAGCTTTCTTT	CASSVEEGGTEAFF
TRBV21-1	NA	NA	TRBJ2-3	TGTGCCAGCAGCAGACGAAGATGCCTAACAGATACGCAGTATTTT	CASSRRRCLTDTQYF
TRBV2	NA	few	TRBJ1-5	TGTGCCAGCAGTAGGGACACTAATCAGCCCCAGCATTTT	CASSRDTNQPQHF
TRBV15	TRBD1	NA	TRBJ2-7	TGTGCCACCAGCTCTCAAAAACAGGGGGGTGAGCAGTACTTC	CATSSQKQGGEQYF
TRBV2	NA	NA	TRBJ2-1	TGTGCCAGCAGGGGAGATAGCGGCAATGAGCAGTTCTTC	CASRGDSGNEQFF
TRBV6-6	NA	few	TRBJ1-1	TGTGCCAGCAGTTACGGCCAGCCTAACACTGAAGCTTTCTTT	CASSYGQPNTEAFF
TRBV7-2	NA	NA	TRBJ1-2	TGTGCCAGCAGCTTAGGGGGCCGGCAGGGCGATGGCTACACCTTC	CASSLGGRQGDGYTF
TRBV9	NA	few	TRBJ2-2	TGTGCCAGCAGCCCAGGGGCCTCGAACACCGGGGAGCTGTTTTTT	CASSPGASNTGELFF
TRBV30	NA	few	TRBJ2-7	TGTGCCTGGAGTGTACCCCTCACCTACGAGCAGTACTTC	CAWSVPLTYEQYF
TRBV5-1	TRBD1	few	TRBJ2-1	TGCGCCAGCAGCGTAATAGGGACAGGGTCCTACAATGAGCAGTTCTTC	CASSVIGTGSYNEQFF
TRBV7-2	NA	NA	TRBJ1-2	TGTGCCAGCAGCTTAGTCGTAGGGGGAGACACATGGTCTGGCTACACCTTC	CASSLVVGGDTWSGYTF
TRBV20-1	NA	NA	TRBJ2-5	TGCAGTGCTCCTCTCGTAGAGACCCAGTACTTC	CSAPLVETQYF
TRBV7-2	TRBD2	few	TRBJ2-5	TGTGCCAGCAGCTCGACTAGCGGGGAAGAGACCCAGTACTTC	CASSSTSGEETQYF
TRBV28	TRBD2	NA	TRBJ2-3	TGTGCCAGCAGCGCGACTAGCGGGGGTCGGGATACGCAGTATTTT	CASSATSGGRDTQYF
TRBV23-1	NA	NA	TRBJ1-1	TGCGCCAGCAGTCAATCGAGGATCGCTGAAGCTTTCTTT	CASSQSRIAEAFF
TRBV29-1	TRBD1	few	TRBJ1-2	TGCAGCGTTGGGGGGACAGGGGTTCATGGCTACACCTTC	CSVGGTGVHGYTF
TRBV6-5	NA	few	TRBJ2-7	TGTGCCAGCAGTTACTCGTTACTTAGCGGAAACTACGAGCAGTACTTC	CASSYSLLSGNYEQYF
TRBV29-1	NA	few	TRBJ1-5	TGCAGCGTTGAAGAGGGGATGGGGCAGCCCCAGCATTTT	CSVEEGMGQPQHF